This passage covers 2 T cell receptor beta chains from one sample sequenced in a study of cytomegalovirus exposure and HLA in healthy donors. In the PCR, 60 Vbeta and 13 Jbeta primers were used. Measured with immunoSEQ multiplex PCR; TCRdb has only the in-frame clones, and not every one. In the table there are more than 85,000 clones, approximately 81% of which are singletons. Source material: PBMCs. Every receptor here comes from a male donor in good health and CMV-seropositive.

The chain is built from TRBV7-9 and TRBJ1-1; D is unresolved. CDR1 is SEHNR, CDR2 FQNEAQ, per germline (reference sequence). CDR3 length equals 15 residues. V lost 1 base, J lost 4 bases, and 13 bases lay in between. The chain's CDR3 is CASSLVEGVGTEAFF. DNA for the CDR3: TGTGCCAGCAGCTTAGTAGAGGGCGTTGGCACTGAAGCTTTCTTT.

V and J are TRBV12-5 and TRBJ1-5, with D maybe TRBD1 (5 bases). The germline V gene has CDR1 LGHNT and CDR2 FRNRAP. The CDR3 is 19 amino acids. Trimming removed 0 bases from V and 0 bases from J, with 18 bases in between. As DNA, the CDR3 is TGTGCTAGTGGTTTGGTAACAGGCGGAGCGAGTTATAGCAATCAGCCCCAGCATTTT. It specifies CASGLVTGGASYSNQPQHF.